These 2 T cell receptor beta chains originate from one sample sequenced in a study of tumor and adjacent non-tumor tissue in lung cancer. TCRbeta libraries were built with three rounds of nested PCR, modified from ARM-PCR. TCRdb re-called the multiplex PCR reads with MiXCR, one entry per CDR3 protein. The sample holds 44,000 or so distinct CDR3 sequences, less than 70% seen once. No cell sorting was done before RNA was extracted from the tissue. More than 3 cm separated this lung sample from the edge of the tumor. Sequences were obtained from distant non-tumor lung tissue. The receptors here all came from a woman aged 40 to 50 with non-small cell lung cancer.

A note on this clonotype: One end of the junction fails to match germline, which may point to a read error. J is TRBJ2-1 and V is TRBV2; 8 nucleotides agree with TRBD2. The CDR3 is 15 residues long. Germline V gives CDR1 SNHLY, CDR2 FYNNEI. CDR3 region: CAGTIGGGPGNEQSF. The CDR3 DNA reads as TGTGCCGGCACCATCGGGGGGGGGCCAGGGAATGAGCAGTCCTTC.

J is TRBJ1-1 and V is TRBV29-1, with D unclear. This CDR3 comprises 13 residues. Germline lookup yields CDR1 SQVTM and CDR2 ANQGSEA. The CDR3 coding sequence is TGCACTGTTTTGCGCGACACCTACACTGAAGCTTTCTTT. Translating gives CTVLRDTYTEAFF.